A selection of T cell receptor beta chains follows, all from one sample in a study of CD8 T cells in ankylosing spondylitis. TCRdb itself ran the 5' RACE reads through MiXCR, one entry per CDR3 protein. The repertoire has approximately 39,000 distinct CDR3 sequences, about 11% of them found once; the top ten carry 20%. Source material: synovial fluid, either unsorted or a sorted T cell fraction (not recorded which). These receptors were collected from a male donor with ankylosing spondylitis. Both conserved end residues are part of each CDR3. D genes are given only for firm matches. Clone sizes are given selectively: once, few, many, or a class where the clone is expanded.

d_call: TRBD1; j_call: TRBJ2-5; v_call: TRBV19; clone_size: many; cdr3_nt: TGTGCCAGTAGTATGGACAGGTTGTTAACTAGAGAGACCCAGTACTTC; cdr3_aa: CASSMDRLLTRETQYF
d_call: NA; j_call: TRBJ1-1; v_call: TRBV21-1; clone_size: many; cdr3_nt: TGTGCCAGCAGCAAAGGGGAAGGGCTCAGTAACACTGAAGCTTTCTTT; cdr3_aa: CASSKGEGLSNTEAFF
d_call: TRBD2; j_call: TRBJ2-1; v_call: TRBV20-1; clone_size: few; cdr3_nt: TGCAGTGCACCGGGACTAGCGGGAGGATCGGGGAATTTAAATGAGCAGTTCTTC; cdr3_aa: CSAPGLAGGSGNLNEQFF
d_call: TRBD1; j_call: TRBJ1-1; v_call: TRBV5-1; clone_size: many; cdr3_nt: TGCGCCAGCAGCGAGGGGACAGGGGTAGATACTGAAGCTTTCTTT; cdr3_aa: CASSEGTGVDTEAFF
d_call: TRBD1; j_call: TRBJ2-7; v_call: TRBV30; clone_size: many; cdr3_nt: TGTGCCTGGGACCAGGGGGTTGAGTACGAGCAGTACTTC; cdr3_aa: CAWDQGVEYEQYF
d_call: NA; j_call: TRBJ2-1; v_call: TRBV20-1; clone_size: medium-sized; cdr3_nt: TGCAGTGCCGACGGGGCTTTTGAGCAGTTCTTC; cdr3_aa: CSADGAFEQFF
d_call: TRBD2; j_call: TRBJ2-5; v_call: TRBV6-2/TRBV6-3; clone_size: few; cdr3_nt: TGTGCCAGCAACCTACGTCAAAGCGGGAGTGAGACCCAGTACTTC; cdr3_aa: CASNLRQSGSETQYF
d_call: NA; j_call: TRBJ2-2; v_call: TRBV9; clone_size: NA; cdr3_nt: TGTGCCAGCAGCCCTACTAGGTCAAACACCGGGGAGCTGTTTTTT; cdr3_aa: CASSPTRSNTGELFF
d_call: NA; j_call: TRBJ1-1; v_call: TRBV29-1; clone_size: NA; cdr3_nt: TGCAGCGTTTCAGACAACACTGAAGCTTTCTTT; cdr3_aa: CSVSDNTEAFF
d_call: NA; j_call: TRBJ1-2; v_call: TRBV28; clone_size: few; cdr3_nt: TGTGCCAGCAGGGCAGGGAGGGCGGATAATGGCTACACCTTC; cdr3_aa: CASRAGRADNGYTF
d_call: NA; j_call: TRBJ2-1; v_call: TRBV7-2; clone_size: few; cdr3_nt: TGTGCCAGCAGCTTGATGCAGGACAATGAGCAGTTCTTC; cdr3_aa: CASSLMQDNEQFF
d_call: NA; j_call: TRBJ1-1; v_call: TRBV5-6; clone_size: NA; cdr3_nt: TGTGCCAGCAGCTTGGCGGGGGGGTACACTGAAGCTTTCTTT; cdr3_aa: CASSLAGGYTEAFF
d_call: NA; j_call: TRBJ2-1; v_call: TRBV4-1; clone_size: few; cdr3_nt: TGCGCCAGCAGCCAAGATTTCAAGCGGAGAAGGGCCAATGAGCAGTTCTTC; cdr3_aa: CASSQDFKRRRANEQFF
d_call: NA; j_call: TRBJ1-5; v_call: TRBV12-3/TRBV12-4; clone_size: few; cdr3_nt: TGTGCCAGCAGTTTTGAAGGTACTTATAGCAATCAGCCCCAGCATTTT; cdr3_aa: CASSFEGTYSNQPQHF
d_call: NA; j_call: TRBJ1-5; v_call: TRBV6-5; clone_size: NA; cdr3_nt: TGTGCCAGCAGTTACTCGAAACAGTATCAGCCCCAGCATTTT; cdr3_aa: CASSYSKQYQPQHF
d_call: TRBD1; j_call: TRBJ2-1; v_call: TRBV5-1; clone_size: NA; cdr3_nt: TGCGCCAGCAGCCCCGGACAGGGTCCCCACAATGAGCAGTTCTTC; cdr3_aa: CASSPGQGPHNEQFF
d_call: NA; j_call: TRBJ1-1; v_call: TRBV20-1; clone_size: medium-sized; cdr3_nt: TGCAGTGCTAGTTACACTGAAGCTTTCTTT; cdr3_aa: CSASYTEAFF
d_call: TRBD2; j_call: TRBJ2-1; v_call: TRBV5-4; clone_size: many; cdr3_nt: TGTGCCAGCTCGAACCTAGCGGGAGGACGGAATGAGCAGTTCTTC; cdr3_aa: CASSNLAGGRNEQFF
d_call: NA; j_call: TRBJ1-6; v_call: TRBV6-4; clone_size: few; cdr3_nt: TGTGCCAGCAGAGTTGACAGAGAAAATTCACCCCTCCACTTT; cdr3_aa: CASRVDRENSPLHF
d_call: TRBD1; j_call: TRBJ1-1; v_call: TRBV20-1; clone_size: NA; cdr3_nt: TGCAGTGCCGGGACAGTATGGAACACTGAAGCTTTCTTT; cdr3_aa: CSAGTVWNTEAFF
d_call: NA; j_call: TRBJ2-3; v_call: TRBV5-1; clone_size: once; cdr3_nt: TGCGCCAGCAGCCATCGGACAGTCTACACAGATACGCAGTATTTT; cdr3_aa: CASSHRTVYTDTQYF
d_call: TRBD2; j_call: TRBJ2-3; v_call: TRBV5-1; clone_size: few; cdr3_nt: TGCGCCAGCAGCTTGGACTCCATAGCGGGAGGGCCGACAGATACGCAGTATTTT; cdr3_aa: CASSLDSIAGGPTDTQYF